Listed below are T cell receptor beta chains from one sample, sequenced in a study of CD8+CD57+ T cells in acquired aplastic anemia. Each CDR3 protein gets one entry after TCRdb re-called the reads with MiXCR. The table includes around 250,000 distinct CDR3 sequences, around three fifths detected once. Sequencing was done on a sample of sorted CD4+, CD8+, or CD8+CD57+ T cells (not recorded which) from PBMCs. The receptors shown here come from a human donor with severe aplastic anemia or a healthy control (not recorded which). CDR3s include the opening cysteine and the closing phenylalanine or tryptophan. Fields, in order: D gene, clone size, J gene, V gene, CDR3 protein, CDR3 DNA. A D gene is named only where the DNA matches it firmly. Size is omitted from some rows. Given values are once, few, many or a class for expanded clones.

NA many TRBJ2-5 TRBV5-8 CASSLGYQETQYF TGTGCCAGCAGCTTGGGCTACCAAGAGACCCAGTACTTC
NA many TRBJ2-3 TRBV7-9 CASSTGISTDTQYF TGTGCCAGCAGCACAGGGATAAGCACAGATACGCAGTATTTT
TRBD1 NA TRBJ2-7 TRBV11-3 CASSSRTGISRYYEQYF TGTGCCAGCAGCTCCCGGACAGGTATCTCTAGGTATTACGAGCAGTACTTC
NA NA TRBJ2-7 TRBV6-5 CASTIHQGSYEQYF TGTGCCAGCACGATACATCAGGGATCCTACGAGCAGTACTTC
TRBD1 NA TRBJ2-5 TRBV20-1 CSASEDRGRETQYF TGCAGTGCTAGTGAGGACAGGGGGCGAGAGACCCAGTACTTC
NA NA TRBJ2-7 TRBV7-9 CASSLPSGTWSYEQYF TGTGCCAGCAGCTTACCCTCCGGGACATGGTCCTACGAGCAGTACTTC
TRBD2 many TRBJ2-5 TRBV7-2 CASSLGRRLAGQETQYF TGTGCCAGCAGCTTAGGTCGTCGACTAGCGGGGCAAGAGACCCAGTACTTC
NA few TRBJ1-5 TRBV25-1 CASSEGGAGINQPQHF TGTGCCAGCAGTGAAGGCGGGGCAGGGATCAATCAGCCCCAGCATTTT
NA many TRBJ1-1 TRBV7-9 CASSLALAGVLTEAFF TGTGCCAGCAGCTTAGCATTAGCAGGGGTTTTGACTGAAGCTTTCTTT
NA NA TRBJ2-2 TRBV5-1 CASRGLSNTGELFF TGCGCCAGCAGAGGACTGTCGAACACCGGGGAGCTGTTTTTT
NA NA TRBJ2-7 TRBV7-9 CASSLDGSPMWEQYF TGTGCCAGCAGCTTGGACGGCTCGCCGATGTGGGAGCAGTACTTC
NA NA TRBJ2-7 TRBV20-1 CSATEQPGSYYEQYF TGCAGTGCTACCGAGCAGCCGGGATCCTACTACGAGCAGTACTTC
TRBD1 NA TRBJ2-7 TRBV15 CATSRGTGQYEQYF TGTGCCACCAGTAGAGGGACAGGGCAATACGAGCAGTACTTC
TRBD1 NA TRBJ1-2 TRBV5-1 CASGFYRGGYTF TGCGCCAGCGGCTTTTACAGGGGTGGCTACACCTTC
TRBD1 NA TRBJ2-1 TRBV6-1 CASSESWGQGNEQFF TGTGCCAGCAGTGAATCTTGGGGACAGGGCAATGAGCAGTTCTTC
NA NA TRBJ2-1 TRBV24-1 CATSEAGQVNEQFF TGTGCCACCAGTGAAGCAGGACAAGTCAATGAGCAGTTCTTC